Described below is a single T cell receptor beta chain sequence and its context. Its antigen remains unidentified. No much larger clonotype is one base removed from it; base qualities were not supplied. This entry belongs to a study of cytomegalovirus exposure and HLA in healthy donors (dated 2017 in TCRdb). Background for the entire study: An earlier analysis of approximately 640 of the donors reported 250 to 300 Gb of sequence data and 117 million unique TCR beta sequences from 190 million or so T cells. An early release covering some 640 HLA-typed donors comprised around 300 gigabases of sequencing data and approximately 85 million unique TCR sequences. Of the roughly 410 genotyped donors, 81% were placed in the genetic ancestry cluster associated with self-reported Caucasian donors. The aim of the study was to test whether cataloging public T cell receptors could identify signatures of past pathogen exposure. The study used immunosequencing to profile the T cell repertoires of several hundred subjects and linked those repertoires to cytomegalovirus serostatus. A separate validation cohort of roughly 120 different subjects was used in addition to the 666-subject first cohort. High-throughput TCR immunosequencing, statistical association of individual TCRs with disease status, and machine learning were combined to predict cytomegalovirus infection status. A later analysis re-examined previously published TCR beta repertoires from about 700 donors and added high-resolution HLA genotyping to investigate patterns of TCR occurrence. The later analysis used no new phenotypic data to find candidate immune exposures, relying instead on TCR beta sequences and their occurrence across donors. In an earlier analysis of roughly 600 of the donors, high-throughput TCR beta sequencing was used to judge whether each TCR beta V gene segment behaved as functional or pseudogenic. Alongside the repertoire data, information on donor age, sex, ethnicity and CMV serostatus was compiled. A later genetic analysis took genome-wide SNP genotypes for about 55% of the 666 donors and used that subset as a discovery cohort. Every discovery cohort repertoire had been produced on one sequencing platform. Both class I and class II loci were covered by HLA typing, at four-digit resolution. The number of typed donors differed by locus: about 620-630 for A, B, C, DRB1 and DQB1; approximately 530 for DQA1; approximately 600 for DPA1; and 400 to 480 for DPB1. Four to six DR-DQ haplotypes were handled as single units for association and clustering, since linkage in the cohort was strong. Among 300 to 500 genotyped donors of the cohort, an average of approximately 220,000 unique TCR beta nucleotide sequences was sequenced per donor, of which roughly 18% were non-productive.

The germline V gene specifies MDHEN as CDR1 and SYDVKM as CDR2. The CDR3 contains 14 residues, cysteine and phenylalanine counted. This entry keeps only the CDR3 DNA: 42 bases, framed from base 1. The library relied on the immunoSEQ multiplex PCR assay. A mixture of 60 forward primers for TCR Vbeta segments and 13 reverse primers for TCR Jbeta segments was used in the multiplex PCR. The CDR3 region of rearranged TCR beta genes was amplified from genomic DNA with a multiplex PCR assay. The amplified TCR beta libraries were sequenced on the Illumina HiSeq System as 87-base-pair reads. The original pipeline was this. In a later analysis, tens of millions of unique TCR beta chains were counted across the 650 to 750 repertoires, and roughly 9.9 million of these chains were shared by at least two donors. Raw reads were error-corrected and collapsed into unique sequences with a nearest-neighbor algorithm that merged closely related sequences to remove PCR and sequencing errors. To assign V, D and J gene segments, CDR3 sequences were aligned to IMGT reference sequences. For a sequence to be retained, at least a six-nucleotide match to both a V gene segment and a J gene segment was required. Rearrangements were classified as productive when the CDR3 lacked stop codons and remained in frame with V and J, and all other rearrangements were classified as non-productive. CDR3 was defined by IMGT convention, running from the second conserved V-encoded cysteine to the conserved J-encoded phenylalanine. The earlier analysis of approximately 500 of the donors excluded sequences that lacked an unambiguous match to a single V gene segment. An earlier analysis of around 600 of the donors classified V segments as functional when productive rearrangements were above 56.7% and as segregating when the standard deviation between donors was above 5%. A statistical classification framework was developed to diagnose cytomegalovirus status using the catalog of TCR beta chain sequences. In a later analysis, TCR nucleotide sequences were compared against IMGT/GENE-DB human TR gene sequences so that V and J genes could be assigned. The TCRdist pipeline was used in a later analysis to assign CDR3 sequences and most-parsimonious VDJ recombination scenarios. In a later analysis, each TCR beta chain was defined by its CDR3 amino acid sequence together with its V-gene family, and reads without a unique V-gene family were excluded. A later analysis removed several hundred highly shared, low-generation-probability nucleotide sequences to deal with suspected cross-contamination and a sequencing artifact. In a later analysis, a clonal expansion index was calculated for each public chain from normalized within-repertoire ranks of inferred template counts. In a later analysis, generation probabilities were computed using a VDJ recombination model fitted to out-of-frame rearrangements, and the results were checked against IGoR. In a later analysis, TCR-TCR, TCR-HLA and TCR-CMV co-occurrence was scored with hypergeometric tests, and a repertoire-size bias correction was applied to TCR pairs. False discovery rates were estimated in a later analysis by permuting HLA or CMV assignments 20 times. In a later analysis, co-occurring TCRs were grouped using DBSCAN, and TCRdist sequence similarity was added for clustering within HLA-allele-positive subsets. Repertoires with fewer than 30,000 or more than 120,000 public chains were left out of co-occurrence clustering, as were four to six repertoires with anomalous nucleotide sharing. The immuneACCESS repertoire file appears here via TCRdb, limited to in-frame rearrangements. These files lack a portion of the clones; in checked studies, under half of the deficit traces to unresolved V genes, and the cause of the others is not known. That table furnishes V, J and clone size, whereas the DNA furnished D and trimming. The sample includes 170,000 or so clones, with approximately 80% observed a single time. The ten largest clones represent 2.5% to 4% of the sample.

The cohort was made up of several hundred healthy bone marrow donors. At the time of sampling, every cohort member was nominally healthy, though immune exposures that went unrecorded were likely present. The donor tested CMV seropositive and was one of the 289 seropositive cohort members. Every donor gave a peripheral blood sample, and the peripheral blood mononuclear cells from that sample were used for TCR beta sequencing. The Qiagen DNeasy Blood Extraction Kit was used to extract genomic DNA from the blood cell samples. Broad study findings and their caveats: The study gave a list of 150 to 200 TCR beta chains associated with cytomegalovirus. In a later analysis, most CMV-associated TCR beta chains were found to appear HLA-restricted, with HLA associations seemingly driven largely by CMV exposure. Specific HLA alleles were associated with 15,000 to 20,000 TCR beta sequences at a false discovery rate of 0.05 in a later analysis. In a later analysis, HLA-associated TCR beta chains showed more clonal expansion and lower generation probabilities than non-associated chains that were equally common. Immune exposure information for the cohort was limited to CMV serostatus. Because some donors lacked HLA typing at each locus, the association tests relied only on the typed subset. Some IMGT-functional V segments, including TRBV6-2 and TRBV6-3, could not be distinguished by the 87-base-pair reads and were therefore excluded. A further reported finding was that TCR beta sequences accurately predicted the HLA-A and HLA-B alleles for most subjects in the first cohort. Linkage disequilibrium might explain the correlated functional status among segregating V segments, but an unknown experimental factor could not be ruled out. According to a later analysis, parvovirus B19, influenza, CMV and Epstein-Barr virus appeared linked to several top co-occurrence clusters. Assigning TCR associations to individual alleles was difficult when HLA alleles, especially DR and DQ, strongly co-occurred. An association between a missense DCLRE1C variant and V-gene and J-gene trimming of TCR beta chains was found in a later genetic analysis and replicated in an independent cohort. A later analysis found that TCR association rates varied across HLA loci, with DRB1 alleles showing the most associated TCRs and HLA-C alleles the fewest. In this cohort, only TCR beta chains were sequenced, and detectable features were limited by the absence of alpha or paired-chain data. The earlier analysis of a few hundred of the donors excluded 15 to 20 rarely observed V segments, including chromosome 9 orphons, because counts were too low. The authors suggested that the approach could potentially be extended to other disease states and immunological phenotypes. In vitro tests confirmed that three of the cytomegalovirus-associated TCR beta chains recognize cytomegalovirus antigens. In an earlier analysis of some 640 of the donors, most TCR beta V segments were observed in productive rearrangements about 87% or about 30% of the time, broadly matching IMGT annotations. Cytomegalovirus status was reported to be diagnosed by the classifier with high specificity and sensitivity in both the original and validation cohorts. According to a later genetic analysis, donors in an Asian-associated ancestry cluster had fewer N-insertions in productive TCRs than the roughly 660-donor mean. A cluster of highly shared sequence variants was judged likely to represent a technical artifact of the sequencing pipeline. Most TCR sequences were seen in very few donors, while some public TCRs were found in many individuals. The presence/absence analyses assumed that sequencing depth was roughly uniform across donors, and that assumption may not be true.

Recombination connected TRBV28 to TRBJ1-5; TRBD1 matches 10 bases in the middle. Specimen: PBMCs. The receptor comes from a woman aged 45-65 years in good health and CMV-seropositive. The CDR3 has the sequence CGSETGGWVKPQHF. The DNA is TGTGGGTCCGAGACAGGGGGCTGGGTGAAGCCCCAGCATTTT. With all but the CDR3 taken from the reference TRBV28 and TRBJ1-5 genes, the full variable domain is: DVKVTQSSRYLVKRTGEKVFLECVQDMDHENMFWYRQDPGLGLRLIYFSYDVKMKEKGDIPEGYSVSREKKERFSLILESASTNQTSMYLCGSETGGWVKPQHFGDGTRLSIL.